Included here is one T cell receptor beta chain sequence, with context. In germline, CDR1 is LGHNT, CDR2 FRNRAP. The V and J ends lost 3 bases and 5 bases, in that order; junction bases with no gene match: 9. This CDR3 is 17 amino acids long. The data derive from a study of preoperative IRX-2 immunotherapy in early breast cancer. TCRdb keeps only in-frame clones here, not all; method: immunoSEQ multiplex PCR. The sample holds 39,000 or so clones, 70% to 85% seen once. This sample's treatment: preoperative locoregional IRX-2 cytokine immunotherapy. Preoperative locoregional IRX-2 cytokine immunotherapy was tested in the phase Ib source study.

Specimen: tumor tissue, collected after IRX-2 immunotherapy. This TCR came from a human donor with breast cancer. This chain joins TRBV12-5 and TRBJ2-7, with 14 bases identical to TRBD2. The CDR3 loop reads CASGLVTSGRGQHEQYF. The CDR3, as DNA: TGTGCTAGTGGTTTAGTGACTAGCGGGAGGGGACAGCACGAGCAGTACTTC.